This T cell receptor beta chain stems from a study of blood T cells in healthy people across ages. Through a sample-barcoded 5' primer and a J-beta primer mix, a second PCR was run for roughly 7 to 11 cycles. TCRdb reprocessed the 5' RACE reads via MiXCR and lists one record per CDR3 protein. The table records approximately 960,000 distinct CDR3 sequences, about 28% of them present only once. V lost 6 bases and J 13 bases, leaving 22 bases between the germline ends. Germline CDR1 is MGHDK and CDR2 is SYGVNS. This CDR3 spans 14 amino acids. The same sample was also studied in work on T cells of mothers and their children.

The chain links TRBV25-1 to TRBJ2-1, with D perhaps TRBD1 (5 bases). Input material: blood. This receptor was taken from a woman in her forties in good health. The CDR3 DNA sequence: TGTGCCAGCAGCCTGGACAACATTCAAGAGACCCAGTTCTTC. This sequence encodes CASSLDNIQETQFF.